The clone carrying this T cell receptor beta chain turned up a few times. The source of the sample is a study of shared clonotypes between healthy human individuals. Trimming pared 8 bases from V and 5 bases from J, leaving 19 bases between. The germline CDR1 and CDR2 sequences are MNHEY and SMNVEV (reference sequence). The CDR3 length is 14 residues. Deep-level settings were used for running the assay. Method: immunoSEQ multiplex PCR; TCRdb's copy keeps in-frame clones and lacks some. Seen here are roughly 590,000 clones, just under 97% observed once, and the top ten hold approximately 0.1%. CD45RO-negative, CCR7-selected cells formed the naive CD8 fraction, which excluded terminally differentiated effector memory CD45RA+ cells.

The rearrangement links TRBV27 to TRBJ2-7; tentative D call: TRBD2 (6 bases). The receptor was derived from a woman aged 25 to 39 in good health. The sample taken for sequencing was naive CD8+ T cells sorted from blood. CDR3 sequence: CASGWAGRSNEQYF. CDR3 nucleotide sequence: TGTGCCAGCGGCTGGGCGGGAAGGTCCAACGAGCAGTACTTC.